The rows below give T cell receptor beta chains drawn from one sample of a study of graft-versus-host responses after intestinal transplantation. Their recognized antigens are unknown. TCRdb's copy holds only in-frame clones and misses some; the assay was immunoSEQ multiplex PCR. The sample has about 98,000 clones, 80% to 85% seen once; the top ten hold approximately 18%. Here the sequenced sample was unstimulated CD8+ T cells sorted from spleen or lymph node cells, taken before intestinal transplant. These receptors came from a human donor who received an intestinal transplant. The CDR3 runs from the conserved cysteine through the conserved F or W. Each record gives: V gene, J gene, D gene, clone size, CDR3 DNA, CDR3 protein. A D gene is named only where the DNA matches it firmly. The size entry is marked missing in some rows and otherwise reads once, few, many or a size class.

V gene: TRBV2; J gene: TRBJ1-1; D gene: -; clone size: -; CDR3 DNA: TGTGCCAGCAGGAATGGACCGTACCTTGAAGCTTTCTTT; CDR3 protein: CASRNGPYLEAFF
V gene: TRBV9; J gene: TRBJ2-3; D gene: -; clone size: once; CDR3 DNA: TGTGCCAGCAGCGTTACGGGGACGGATACGCAGTATTTT; CDR3 protein: CASSVTGTDTQYF
V gene: TRBV30; J gene: TRBJ2-7; D gene: -; clone size: -; CDR3 DNA: TGTGCCTGTTTCCGGGACGGCTACGAGCAGTACTTC; CDR3 protein: CACFRDGYEQYF
V gene: TRBV6-5; J gene: TRBJ2-5; D gene: TRBD1; clone size: -; CDR3 DNA: TGTGCCAGCAGTTACCAGGGGGCCTCCCAAGAGACCCAGTACTTC; CDR3 protein: CASSYQGASQETQYF
V gene: TRBV5-1; J gene: TRBJ1-4; D gene: -; clone size: -; CDR3 DNA: TGCGCCAGCAGCTCTACCCTCAGGGGTTCTAGTGAAAAACTGTTTTTT; CDR3 protein: CASSSTLRGSSEKLFF
V gene: TRBV11-2; J gene: TRBJ2-3; D gene: TRBD2; clone size: -; CDR3 DNA: TGTGCCAGCAGCTTGCGGGGGAAGAAGAGGGCAGATACGCAGTATTTT; CDR3 protein: CASSLRGKKRADTQYF
V gene: TRBV19; J gene: TRBJ2-5; D gene: TRBD2; clone size: -; CDR3 DNA: TGTGCCAGTAGTATCGCTAGCGGAGGCCAAGAGACCCAGTACTTC; CDR3 protein: CASSIASGGQETQYF
V gene: TRBV2; J gene: TRBJ2-1; D gene: -; clone size: -; CDR3 DNA: TGTGCCAGCAGCACCGGCGGGACTGAGCAGTTCTTC; CDR3 protein: CASSTGGTEQFF
V gene: TRBV5-6; J gene: TRBJ2-1; D gene: TRBD2; clone size: once; CDR3 DNA: TGTGCCAGCAGCTTCGGACTAGCGGGAGGGGGGTCCTACAATGAGCAGTTCTTC; CDR3 protein: CASSFGLAGGGSYNEQFF
V gene: TRBV10-3; J gene: TRBJ1-3; D gene: -; clone size: -; CDR3 DNA: TGTGCCATCAGTGATACAGCTAGAAACACCATATATTTT; CDR3 protein: CAISDTARNTIYF
V gene: TRBV29-1; J gene: TRBJ2-5; D gene: TRBD1; clone size: -; CDR3 DNA: TGCAGCGTTGTGCCAAGGGGGCGAGAGACCCAGTACTTC; CDR3 protein: CSVVPRGRETQYF
V gene: TRBV21-1; J gene: TRBJ1-5; D gene: -; clone size: -; CDR3 DNA: -; CDR3 protein: CASSKVGTGNQPQHF
V gene: TRBV23-1; J gene: TRBJ2-7; D gene: TRBD2; clone size: once; CDR3 DNA: TGCGCCAGCAGTCAATCATCGACTAGCGGGATCAGTTACGAGCAGTACTTC; CDR3 protein: CASSQSSTSGISYEQYF
V gene: TRBV29-1; J gene: TRBJ2-3; D gene: -; clone size: -; CDR3 DNA: TGCAGCGTTGAAGGGGGGGGCCCGACGCAGTATTTT; CDR3 protein: CSVEGGGPTQYF
V gene: TRBV4-1; J gene: TRBJ2-1; D gene: TRBD2; clone size: -; CDR3 DNA: TGCGCCAGCAGCCAAGCTAGCGGGGGGATTAATGAGCAGTTCTTC; CDR3 protein: CASSQASGGINEQFF
V gene: TRBV6-5; J gene: TRBJ2-3; D gene: -; clone size: once; CDR3 DNA: TGTGCCAGCGGGTGGGGTCGCACAGATACGCAGTATTTT; CDR3 protein: CASGWGRTDTQYF
V gene: TRBV9; J gene: TRBJ2-1; D gene: TRBD2; clone size: once; CDR3 DNA: TGTGCCAGCAGCGTAGCGGGGGGGCCGCACAATGAGCAGTTCTTC; CDR3 protein: CASSVAGGPHNEQFF
V gene: TRBV13; J gene: TRBJ2-3; D gene: TRBD2; clone size: -; CDR3 DNA: TGTGCCAGCAGCTTAGAGGCTAGCGGGGGCTATACGCAGTATTTT; CDR3 protein: CASSLEASGGYTQYF
V gene: TRBV23-1; J gene: TRBJ2-1; D gene: TRBD1; clone size: -; CDR3 DNA: TGCGCCAGCTTACGAACCGGGACAGCTTACAATGAGCAGTTCTTC; CDR3 protein: CASLRTGTAYNEQFF
V gene: TRBV27; J gene: TRBJ2-1; D gene: TRBD1; clone size: -; CDR3 DNA: TGTGCCAGCAGTTTCACCGGGACAGGCTACAATGAGCAGTTCTTC; CDR3 protein: CASSFTGTGYNEQFF
V gene: TRBV5-1; J gene: TRBJ2-7; D gene: -; clone size: -; CDR3 DNA: TGCGCCAGCAGCTTGGGGGACGGAAACTACGAGCAGTACTTC; CDR3 protein: CASSLGDGNYEQYF
V gene: TRBV11-2; J gene: TRBJ1-3; D gene: -; clone size: -; CDR3 DNA: TGTGCCAGCAGCTTATTGGTTGGAAACACCATATATTTT; CDR3 protein: CASSLLVGNTIYF
V gene: TRBV6-5; J gene: TRBJ1-5; D gene: -; clone size: -; CDR3 DNA: TGTGCCAGCAGCAAATGGGGCGAGGGCAATCAGCCCCAGCATTTT; CDR3 protein: CASSKWGEGNQPQHF